This T cell receptor (beta chain) was sequenced in a study of cytomegalovirus exposure and HLA in healthy donors (dated by TCRdb to the late 2010s). Regarding the study in general: According to a later analysis, one platform produced both the 120 validation repertoires and the 670 or so repertoires of the first cohort. The study aimed to test whether signatures of past pathogen exposure could be identified by cataloging public T cell receptors. In addition to the first cohort of 650 to 750 subjects, a separate validation cohort of 100 to 150 different subjects was used. To predict cytomegalovirus infection status, the study brought together high-throughput TCR immunosequencing, statistical association of individual TCRs with disease status, and machine learning. The study at large found these results: Most TCR sequences were seen in very few donors, while some public TCRs were found in many individuals. It was suggested by the authors that the approach could potentially be generalized to other disease states and immunological phenotypes. A later analysis found that TCRs clustered in the first cohort also tended to co-occur in the 120 validation repertoires, with more than 90% of cluster scores above 0. All 120 repertoires were used to score co-occurrence in the validation cohort in a later analysis, because that analysis had no HLA typing for the cohort. The study gave a list of under 200 TCR beta chains associated with cytomegalovirus. The classifier was reported to diagnose cytomegalovirus status with high specificity and sensitivity in both the original cohort and the validation cohort. A few of the identified cytomegalovirus-associated TCR beta chains were confirmed in vitro to be specific for cytomegalovirus antigens.

Notes on this clone: The antigen this receptor binds is unknown. Per-base qualities were not stored, and no clone one base away is much larger.

The germline V gene (reference sequence) provides CDR1 LNHNV and CDR2 YYDKDF. Clipping removes 2 bases from V and 3 bases from J, with 6 as the unmatched junction base count. The CDR3, cysteine through phenylalanine, is 16 amino acids long. The retained sequence is limited to the CDR3, 48 bases, with the frame set at the first base. Libraries were constructed by the immunoSEQ multiplex PCR assay. As for the authors' bioinformatics: A statistical classification framework was built to diagnose cytomegalovirus status from the catalog of TCR beta chain sequences. Here the immuneACCESS table is served through TCRdb, limited to in-frame sequences with V and J called. Missing clones are a known gap in these copies; in checked studies unresolved V genes cover under half, and the rest lacks a known reason. The V and J calls and the clone size are those of that table, but D and trimming were determined from the DNA. This sample lists 90,000 to 130,000 clones; roughly 90% were detected once. Of the sample, 1.4% falls within the top ten clones.

Separate from the approximately 670-subject first cohort, the validation cohort of 120 subjects was the group to which the donors belonged. The chain joins TRBV15 to TRBJ2-1; 8 nucleotides in the junction match TRBD1. Sequenced input: PBMCs. This sequence was found in a woman aged 25 to 39 in good health and CMV-seropositive. The CDR3 region reads CATSRLGTGFYNEQFF. The DNA sequence is as follows: TGTGCCACCAGCAGACTCGGGACAGGATTCTACAATGAGCAGTTCTTC.